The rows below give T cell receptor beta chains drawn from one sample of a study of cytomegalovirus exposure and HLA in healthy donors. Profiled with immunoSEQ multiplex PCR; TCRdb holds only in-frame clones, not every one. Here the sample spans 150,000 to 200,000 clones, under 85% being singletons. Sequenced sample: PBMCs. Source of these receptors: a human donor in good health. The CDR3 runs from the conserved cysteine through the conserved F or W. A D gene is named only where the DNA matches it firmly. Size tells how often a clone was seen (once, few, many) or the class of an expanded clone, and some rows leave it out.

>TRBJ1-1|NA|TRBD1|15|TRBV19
TGTGCCAGTAGTGGGGGACAGAACATGAACACTGAAGCTTTCTTT
CASSGGQNMNTEAFF
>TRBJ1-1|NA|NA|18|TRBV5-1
TGCGCCAGCAGCTTGGTTGGTTCTTCAGGGGTTCAGAACACTGAAGCTTTCTTT
CASSLVGSSGVQNTEAFF
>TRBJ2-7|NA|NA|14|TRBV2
TGTGCCAGCAGTGAACTCGGGGTCTACTACGAGCAGTACTTC
CASSELGVYYEQYF
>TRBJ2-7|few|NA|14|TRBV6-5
TGTGCCAGCAGTTACTCGACTGTCTCCTACGAGCAGTACTTC
CASSYSTVSYEQYF
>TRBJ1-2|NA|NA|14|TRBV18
TGTGCCAGCTCACCAGCGGAAGCTAACTATGGCTACACCTTC
CASSPAEANYGYTF
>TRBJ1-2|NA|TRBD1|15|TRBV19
TGTGCCAGTAGTACGGGGGACAGGTCTAACTATGGCTACACCTTC
CASSTGDRSNYGYTF
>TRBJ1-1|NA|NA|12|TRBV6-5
TGTGCCAGCTTTAGAGTGAGCACTGAAGCTTTCTTT
CASFRVSTEAFF
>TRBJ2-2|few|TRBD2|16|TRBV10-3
TGTGCCATCAGTTCGACCCCGGGACTAGTTACCGGGGAGCTGTTTTTT
CAISSTPGLVTGELFF
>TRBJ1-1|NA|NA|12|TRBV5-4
TGTGCCAGCAGCTTGGATAGCACTGAAGCTTTCTTT
CASSLDSTEAFF
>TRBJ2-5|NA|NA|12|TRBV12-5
TGTGCTAGTGGTTTGGTACTTCAGACCCAGTACTTC
CASGLVLQTQYF
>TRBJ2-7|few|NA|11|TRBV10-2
TGCGCCAGCATCCAGTCCTACGAGCAGTACTTC
CASIQSYEQYF
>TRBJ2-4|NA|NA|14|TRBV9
TGTGCCAGCAGCGCCGTTACCCAGGGTGACATTCAGTACTTC
CASSAVTQGDIQYF
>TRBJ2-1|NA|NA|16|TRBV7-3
TGTGCCAGCAGCTCGCCCCCGGGGTGGGGGCCGGATGAGCAGTTCTTC
CASSSPPGWGPDEQFF
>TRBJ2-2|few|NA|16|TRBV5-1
TGCGCCAGCAGCTTGTGGGCTCCAACCAACACCGGGGAGCTGTTTTTT
CASSLWAPTNTGELFF
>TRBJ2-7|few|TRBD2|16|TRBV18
TGTGCCAGCTCACTGCCCCAGCGGGGGGGCCAGTACGAGCAGTACTTC
CASSLPQRGGQYEQYF
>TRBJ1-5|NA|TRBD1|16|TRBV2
TGTGCCAGCAGTGAGTTGGGGACAGGGGGGAATCAGCCCCAGCATTTT
CASSELGTGGNQPQHF
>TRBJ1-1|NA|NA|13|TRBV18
TGTGCCAGCTCCTTGGGGCAGGGCACTGAAGCTTTCTTT
CASSLGQGTEAFF